One and the same sample provided the 23 T cell receptor beta chains below, sequenced in a study of cytomegalovirus exposure and HLA in healthy donors. Primers: 60 Vbeta forward and 13 Jbeta reverse. Libraries were prepared by immunoSEQ multiplex PCR; TCRdb keeps only in-frame clonotypes and omits some of them. The sample comprises some 67,000 clones, roughly 80% of which are singletons, and around 3.2% rests with the top ten. Sequencing was done on a sample of PBMCs. These receptor sequences come from a woman in her 30s in good health and CMV-seronegative.

V and J are TRBV5-4 and TRBJ2-2, with 10 bases matching TRBD1. V was clipped by 6 bases and J by 0 bases; unmatched bases: 8. The CDR3 runs to 17 residues. Germline loops: CDR1 SGHNT, CDR2 YYREEE (reference sequence). In DNA, the CDR3 is TGTGCCAGCACCCCCGGACAGGGGGGGACGAACACCGGGGAGCTGTTTTTT. Protein: CASTPGQGGTNTGELFF.

The chain couples TRBV19 to TRBJ2-7; 7 bases agree with TRBD1. This CDR3 has 14 amino acids. The V segment lost 8 bases and the J segment 0 bases; nucleotides outside the gene matches: 7. Germline V gene lookup returns CDR1 LNHDA and CDR2 SQIVND (reference sequence). CDR3 nucleotides: TGTGCCAGTCGGGACAGCGTCTACTCCTACGAGCAGTACTTC. Its translation: CASRDSVYSYEQYF.

V and J are TRBV4-3 and TRBJ2-5; 8 nucleotides line up with TRBD1. Germline trimming cut 1 base from V and 5 bases from J; bases unmatched to any gene: 6. CDR1 is LGHNA, CDR2 YSLEER, per germline. This CDR3 is built from 15 residues. CDR3: CASSQVYRGRETQYF. The DNA for the CDR3 is TGCGCCAGCAGCCAAGTCTACAGGGGGAGGGAGACCCAGTACTTC.

The sample holds one count of this clone. The V and J genes are TRBV11-2 and TRBJ2-3, with a tentative D call TRBD1 (7 bases). V lost 5 bases and J 6 bases, leaving 18 bases between the germline ends. Per germline, CDR1 SGHAT and CDR2 FQNNGV. The CDR3 is 15 amino acids. Here the CDR3 reads CASSQTGRQGDTQYF. CDR3 sequence (DNA): TGTGCCAGCAGCCAGACAGGGAGGCAGGGGGATACGCAGTATTTT.

V and J are TRBV27 and TRBJ1-1; D gene unclear. CDR1 and CDR2 from the germline V gene are MNHEY and SMNVEV (reference sequence). Trimming pared 10 bases from V and 0 bases from J, leaving 12 bases between. The CDR3 extends over 13 amino acids. CDR3 sequence reads: CATRRSMNTEAFF. Written as DNA, the CDR3 is TGTGCCACCCGGAGAAGCATGAACACTGAAGCTTTCTTT.

V usage is TRBV6-6 and J usage is TRBJ1-1; TRBD1 agrees at 8 bases. Germline trimming cut 4 bases from V and 12 bases from J; bases unmatched to any gene: 7. This CDR3 is built from 12 residues. Germline-derived CDR1 and CDR2 are MNHNY and SVGAGI (reference sequence). In DNA, the CDR3 is TGTGCCAGCAGTTTTAGCCAGGGGGCATCTTTCTTT. This translates into CASSFSQGASFF.

The chain employs TRBV7-2 and TRBJ2-5, with 12 bases matching TRBD1. In germline, CDR1 is SGHTA, CDR2 FQGNSA. This CDR3 has 15 residues. The J segment lost 6 bases and the V segment lost 6 bases, leaving 8 bases of the junction unmatched. CDR3 DNA: TGTGCCAGCAGTACCGGGACAGGGGGCGGGAAGACCCAGTACTTC. Translated: CASSTGTGGGKTQYF.

This clone appeared once. The chain is built from TRBV6-4 and TRBJ1-2, with 9 bases matching TRBD1. Germline V gene sequence: CDR1 MRHNA, CDR2 SNTAGT. Trimming removed 5 bases from V and 2 bases from J; junction bases left unmatched: 18. This CDR3 region has 19 residues. In DNA, the CDR3 is TGTGCCAGCAGTAAGAGAAATCCGGGACAGGGCTATTTAAACTATGGCTACACCTTC. This gives the protein CASSKRNPGQGYLNYGYTF.

J is TRBJ1-2 and V is TRBV7-2; 9 positions agree with TRBD1. Looked up from germline, CDR1 is SGHTA and CDR2 is FQGNSA. With V trimmed by 5 bases and J by 4 bases, 5 bases remained unmatched. CDR3 size: 14 residues. The CDR3 region is CASSLQGAGYGYTF. In DNA, the CDR3 is TGTGCCAGCAGCCTACAGGGGGCAGGCTATGGCTACACCTTC.

The gene calls are TRBV5-5 and TRBJ2-2; 9 bases agree with TRBD1. V gave up 2 bases and J gave up 1 base; unmatched junction bases: 9. The CDR3 has 18 amino acids. The germline CDR1 and CDR2 sequences are SGHKS and YYEKEE (reference sequence). The CDR3 nucleotides are TGTGCCAGCAGCTTCCGACAGGGGGGGGATATGAACACCGGGGAGCTGTTTTTT. The encoded protein is CASSFRQGGDMNTGELFF.

Comments on this clone: The germline gene is not matched at one end of the junction; a read error may be the cause. The V gene is TRBV7-9, the J gene TRBJ1-4; maybe TRBD1 (6 bases). The CDR3 is 14 amino acids. Germline loops: CDR1 SEHNR, CDR2 FQNEAQ (reference sequence). The CDR3, as DNA: TGTTCCAGCAGCCAAGGAAGGGGGAATGAAAAACTGTTTTTT. It encodes CSSSQGRGNEKLFF.

For the CDR3, the DNA is TGTGCCAGCAGCTTATGGTCGGGGTCGGATAGCAATCAGCCCCAGCATTTT. This encodes CASSLWSGSDSNQPQHF. This chain joins TRBV7-2 and TRBJ1-5; D remains ambiguous. Trimming pared 2 bases from V and 0 bases from J, leaving 14 bases between. CDR1 is SGHTA and CDR2 is FQGNSA in the germline V gene. The CDR3 contains 17 residues.

The V call is TRBV28, the J call TRBJ2-1, with 14 bases fitting TRBD2. This CDR3 spans 16 amino acids. After removal of 5 bases from V and 7 bases from J, the junction contained 7 bases not matched to a gene. The germline V gene has CDR1 MDHEN and CDR2 SYDVKM. The CDR3 coding sequence is TGTGCCAGCAGTGCGCGGGGGACTAGCGGGGGTAATGAGCAGTTCTTC. It encodes CASSARGTSGGNEQFF.

The V call is TRBV7-8, the J call TRBJ2-7, with 10 bases lining up with TRBD1. V shed 4 bases and J 5 bases; nucleotides not matched to a gene: 2. This CDR3 is 13 amino acids long. Germline CDR1 and CDR2: SGHVS and FQNEAQ. In DNA form, the CDR3 reads TGTGCCAGCAGCTCGACAGGGGGCAACGAGCAGTACTTC. Amino acid sequence: CASSSTGGNEQYF.

This clone was seen more than once but under ten times. This sample includes further DNA sequences coding for the same CDR3. This chain connects TRBV4-2 to TRBJ2-7; 7 positions match TRBD1. The CDR3 spans 16 residues. V shed 0 bases and J 0 bases; nucleotides not matched to a gene: 5. Germline V lookup: CDR1 LGHNA, CDR2 YNFKEQ. The CDR3 coding sequence is TGTGCCAGCAGCCAAGACCCCGGGACAGCCTCCTACGAGCAGTACTTC. Translating it yields CASSQDPGTASYEQYF.

This rearrangement joins TRBV7-5 to TRBJ1-2. TRBV7-5 is labeled a pseudogene. The CDR3 sequence is 13 residues long. CDR3 in DNA: TGTGCCTCCCCTGGAGCCACCGGATTTAGGTTCACCTTC. As protein: CASPGATGFRFTF.

The CDR3 protein is CAWSHGTLGGQPQHF. In DNA form, the CDR3 reads TGTGCCTGGTCGCACGGGACGCTCGGGGGTCAGCCCCAGCATTTT. The genes are TRBV30 and TRBJ1-5; maybe TRBD1 (5 bases). Trimming cost V 5 bases and J 6 bases, with 20 bases left between them. From germline, CDR1 is GTSNPN and CDR2 SVGIG (reference sequence). The CDR3 loop spans 15 amino acids.

The chain has TRBV9 and TRBJ1-6; D is perhaps TRBD1 (6 bases). Germline V CDR1 and CDR2: SGDLS, YYNGEE. This CDR3 contains 15 residues. V was shortened by 4 bases and J by 0 bases, with 8 bases between the two germline ends. CDR3 DNA sequence: TGTGCCAGCAGCCAGGACAGCTCCTATAATTCACCCCTCCACTTT. Protein product: CASSQDSSYNSPLHF.

The CDR3 DNA follows: TGCGCCAGCAGCTTGGGGGACATCAGCTCTGGAAACACCATATATTTT. Translation: CASSLGDISSGNTIYF. The chain joins TRBV5-1 to TRBJ1-3; tentatively, D is TRBD1 (6 bases). The germline V gene has CDR1 SGHRS and CDR2 YFSETQ. The germline V and J ends were trimmed by 0 bases and 0 bases, with 10 bases remaining between them. There are 16 residues in the CDR3.

J is TRBJ2-7 and V is TRBV10-2; TRBD1 aligns across 10 bases. The length of the CDR3 is 16 residues. From germline, CDR1 is WSHSY and CDR2 SAAADI. With 4 bases clipped from V and 6 bases from J, the junction kept 12 bases outside the gene matches. The CDR3 loop reads CASSGPGTGEVGEQYF. CDR3 sequence (DNA): TGCGCCAGCAGTGGGCCTGGGACAGGGGAGGTGGGCGAGCAGTACTTC.

The chain is built from TRBV4-3 and TRBJ2-3; 7 bases are a match to TRBD1. This CDR3 contains 15 residues. Per germline, CDR1 LGHNA and CDR2 YSLEER. V lost 0 bases, J lost 7 bases, and 7 bases stayed unmatched. The CDR3 protein is CASSQDLTGLYTQYF. Written as DNA, the CDR3 is TGCGCCAGCAGCCAAGATCTGACAGGGTTATATACGCAGTATTTT.

The chain has TRBV5-8 and TRBJ1-1, with TRBD1 matching 9 bases. Germline loops: CDR1 SGHTS, CDR2 YDEGEE. This CDR3 region has 13 residues. Trimming took 9 bases from V and 1 from J; bases not matched to a gene: 4. The CDR3 region is CATYRGQNTEAFF. CDR3 nucleotides: TGTGCCACCTACAGGGGGCAGAACACTGAAGCTTTCTTT.

This chain links TRBV14 with TRBJ2-1; 13 nucleotides align to TRBD2. The germline V gene encodes CDR1 SGHDN and CDR2 FVKESK. Trimming removed 5 bases from V and 10 bases from J; junction bases left unmatched: 8. This CDR3 comprises 15 residues. The CDR3 loop reads CASSSTSGGLSEQFF. CDR3 nucleotides: TGTGCCAGCAGCTCGACTAGCGGGGGGCTAAGCGAGCAGTTCTTC.